The present entry profiles one T cell receptor (beta chain) with its context. This clone was seen a single time. The antigen this receptor binds is unknown. Per-base qualities were not stored, and no clone one base away is much larger. In total, about 650 healthy bone marrow donors made up the cohort. At the time of sampling, every cohort member was nominally healthy, though immune exposures that went unrecorded were likely present. The donor tested CMV seronegative and was one of the 352 seronegative cohort members. A peripheral blood sample was collected from each donor, and TCR beta sequencing was performed on peripheral blood mononuclear cells. Genomic DNA extraction from the blood cell samples was performed with the Qiagen DNeasy Blood Extraction Kit. The receptor library was made with the immunoSEQ multiplex PCR assay. For the multiplex PCR, a mixture combining 60 forward primers for TCR Vbeta segments and 13 reverse primers for TCR Jbeta segments was used. The CDR3 region of rearranged TCR beta genes was amplified from genomic DNA by a multiplex PCR assay. The amplified TCR beta libraries were sequenced on the Illumina HiSeq System as 87-base-pair reads. Under the source paper's analysis protocol: In a later analysis, roughly 80 million unique TCR beta chains were counted across the roughly 700 repertoires, and roughly 11 million of these chains were shared by at least two donors. Raw reads were error-corrected and collapsed into unique sequences by a nearest-neighbor algorithm in which closely related sequences were merged to remove PCR and sequencing errors. To assign V, D and J gene segments, CDR3 sequences were aligned to IMGT reference sequences. For a sequence to be retained, a match of at least six nucleotides to both a V gene segment and a J gene segment was required. Rearrangements were classified as productive when the CDR3 lacked stop codons and remained in frame with V and J, and all other rearrangements were classified as non-productive. Following IMGT convention, CDR3 was defined as the stretch from the second conserved V-encoded cysteine to the conserved J-encoded phenylalanine. The earlier analysis of more than 450 of the donors excluded sequences that lacked an unambiguous match to a single V gene segment. In an earlier analysis of approximately 560 of the donors, a V segment was called functional when productive rearrangements were above 56.7%, and segregating when the standard deviation between donors exceeded 5%. A statistical classification framework was developed to diagnose cytomegalovirus status using the catalog of TCR beta chain sequences. In a later analysis, TCR nucleotide sequences were compared against IMGT/GENE-DB human TR gene sequences so that V and J genes could be assigned. A later analysis assigned CDR3 sequences and most-parsimonious VDJ recombination scenarios with the TCRdist pipeline. A later analysis defined each TCR beta chain by its CDR3 amino acid sequence plus V-gene family, and excluded reads lacking a unique V-gene family. As a way to deal with suspected cross-contamination and a sequencing artifact, a later analysis dropped roughly 620 nucleotide sequences that were highly shared and had low generation probability. For each public chain, a later analysis derived a clonal expansion index from normalized ranks of inferred template counts within each repertoire. In a later analysis, generation probabilities were computed using a VDJ recombination model fitted to out-of-frame rearrangements, and the results were checked against IGoR. A later analysis scored TCR-TCR, TCR-HLA and TCR-CMV co-occurrence with hypergeometric tests, applying a repertoire-size bias correction to TCR pairs. In a later analysis, false discovery rates were estimated by permuting HLA or CMV assignments 20 times. In a later analysis, co-occurring TCRs were grouped with DBSCAN, and TCRdist sequence similarity was added when clustering was performed within HLA-allele-positive subsets. Co-occurrence clustering excluded repertoires with fewer than 30,000 or more than 120,000 public chains, plus five with anomalous nucleotide sharing. TCRdb mirrors the immuneACCESS table, restricted to in-frame sequences. Some clones are absent from its copies; in checked studies, under half trace to an unresolved V gene, and the reason for the others is unknown. That table furnishes V, J and clone size, whereas the DNA furnished D and trimming. A total of roughly 130,000 clones appear in this sample, roughly 79% of them only once. About 1.8% of the sample belongs to the ten largest clones.

A distance of 14 bases separates the germline ends of V and J, which lose 8 bases and 7 bases respectively. CDR1 and CDR2 are drawn from the germline V gene: MDHEN, SYDVKM. Taken from cysteine to phenylalanine, the CDR3 has 13 residues. Only the CDR3 portion is preserved as DNA: 39 bases, with reading frame beginning at the first base. These data belong to a study of cytomegalovirus exposure and HLA in healthy donors (dated by TCRdb to between 2016 and 2019). Looking at the study overall: An earlier analysis of some 600 of the donors reported approximately 260 Gb of sequence data and around 100 million unique TCR beta sequences obtained from approximately 180 million T cells. To predict cytomegalovirus infection status, the study combined high-throughput TCR immunosequencing, statistical association of individual TCRs with disease status, and machine learning. The number of donors typed differed by locus, with roughly 620-630 for A, B, C, DRB1 and DQB1, roughly 520 for DQA1, approximately 570 for DPA1, and around 430 for DPB1. Class I and class II HLA loci were covered by the typing at four-digit resolution. An earlier analysis of a few hundred of the donors applied high-throughput TCR beta sequencing to assess whether each TCR beta V gene segment acted as functional or pseudogenic. Of the 300 to 400 genotyped donors, about 80% fell in the genetic ancestry cluster associated with self-reported Caucasian donors. To study patterns of TCR occurrence, a later analysis re-analyzed previously published TCR beta repertoires from 550 to 800 donors and added high-resolution HLA genotyping. All discovery cohort repertoires had been generated using a single sequencing platform. The study aimed to test whether cataloging public T cell receptors could reveal signatures of past pathogen exposure. The study profiled the T cell repertoires of hundreds of subjects by immunosequencing and related them to cytomegalovirus serostatus. Genome-wide SNP genotypes for about 65% of the 666 donors were used in a later genetic analysis, which treated that subset as a discovery cohort. Donor age, sex, ethnicity and CMV serostatus were collected together with the repertoire data. Roughly 5 DR-DQ haplotypes were handled as single units for association and clustering, since linkage in the cohort was strong. In addition to the first cohort of around 670 subjects, a separate validation cohort of over 90 different subjects was used. Among almost 400 genotyped donors of the cohort, an average of about 240,000 unique TCR beta nucleotide sequences were sequenced per donor, roughly a sixth of them non-productive. The later analysis used no new phenotypic data to find candidate immune exposures, relying instead on TCR beta sequences and their occurrence across donors. Approximately 330 gigabases of sequencing data and approximately 91 million unique TCR sequences made up an early release that covered 500 to 700 HLA-typed donors.

Points the paper makes about the study in general: Most TCR sequences were observed very rarely across donors, whereas some public TCRs were present in many individuals. The presence/absence analyses assumed that sequencing depth was roughly uniform across donors, and that assumption may not be true. Strong co-occurrence of HLA alleles, especially DR and DQ, made assigning TCR associations to individual alleles difficult. A cluster of highly shared sequence variants was judged likely to represent a technical artifact of the sequencing pipeline. According to a later analysis, most CMV-associated TCR beta chains appeared to be HLA-restricted, and the HLA associations seemed to be driven largely by CMV exposure. A later analysis found that HLA-associated TCR beta chains were more clonally expanded and had lower generation probabilities than equally common non-associated chains. In this cohort, only TCR beta chains were sequenced, and detectable features were limited by the absence of alpha or paired-chain data. According to a later genetic analysis, donors in an Asian-associated ancestry cluster had fewer N-insertions in productive TCRs than the roughly 670-donor mean. Specific HLA alleles were associated with roughly 17,000 TCR beta sequences at a false discovery rate of 0.05 in a later analysis. Correlated functional status among segregating V segments might reflect linkage disequilibrium, but an unknown experimental factor could not be ruled out. A further reported finding was that TCR beta sequences accurately predicted the HLA-A and HLA-B alleles for most subjects in the first cohort. A later genetic analysis associated a missense DCLRE1C variant with V-gene and J-gene trimming of TCR beta chains, and an independent cohort replicated the association. The study gave a list of 150 to 200 TCR beta chains associated with cytomegalovirus. Three of the identified cytomegalovirus-associated TCR beta chains were confirmed in vitro to be specific for cytomegalovirus antigens. Because some donors lacked HLA typing at each locus, the association tests relied only on the typed subset. Some IMGT-functional V segments, including TRBV6-2 and TRBV6-3, could not be distinguished by the 87-base-pair reads and were therefore excluded. Immune exposure information for the cohort was limited to CMV serostatus. In both the original and validation cohorts, the classifier was reported to diagnose cytomegalovirus status with high specificity and sensitivity. Because counts were too low, roughly 16 rarely observed V segments, including chromosome 9 orphons, were left out of the earlier analysis of roughly 600 of the donors. A later analysis found that TCR association rates varied across HLA loci, with DRB1 alleles showing the most associated TCRs and HLA-C alleles the fewest. In an earlier analysis of some 550 of the donors, most TCR beta V segments were observed in productive rearrangements about 87% or about 30% of the time, broadly matching IMGT annotations. In a later analysis, several top co-occurrence clusters were reported to appear linked to parvovirus B19, influenza, CMV and Epstein-Barr virus. According to the authors, the approach could potentially be generalized to other disease states and immunological phenotypes.

This receptor was identified in a woman between 40 and 50 years old in good health and CMV-seronegative. The chain is encoded by TRBV28 joined to TRBJ1-4; no D segment can be confidently identified. The material sequenced was PBMCs. At the DNA level, the sequence is TGTGCCAGCCGTTCAGGTGATGGTGAAAAACTGTTTTTT. This translates into CASRSGDGEKLFF.